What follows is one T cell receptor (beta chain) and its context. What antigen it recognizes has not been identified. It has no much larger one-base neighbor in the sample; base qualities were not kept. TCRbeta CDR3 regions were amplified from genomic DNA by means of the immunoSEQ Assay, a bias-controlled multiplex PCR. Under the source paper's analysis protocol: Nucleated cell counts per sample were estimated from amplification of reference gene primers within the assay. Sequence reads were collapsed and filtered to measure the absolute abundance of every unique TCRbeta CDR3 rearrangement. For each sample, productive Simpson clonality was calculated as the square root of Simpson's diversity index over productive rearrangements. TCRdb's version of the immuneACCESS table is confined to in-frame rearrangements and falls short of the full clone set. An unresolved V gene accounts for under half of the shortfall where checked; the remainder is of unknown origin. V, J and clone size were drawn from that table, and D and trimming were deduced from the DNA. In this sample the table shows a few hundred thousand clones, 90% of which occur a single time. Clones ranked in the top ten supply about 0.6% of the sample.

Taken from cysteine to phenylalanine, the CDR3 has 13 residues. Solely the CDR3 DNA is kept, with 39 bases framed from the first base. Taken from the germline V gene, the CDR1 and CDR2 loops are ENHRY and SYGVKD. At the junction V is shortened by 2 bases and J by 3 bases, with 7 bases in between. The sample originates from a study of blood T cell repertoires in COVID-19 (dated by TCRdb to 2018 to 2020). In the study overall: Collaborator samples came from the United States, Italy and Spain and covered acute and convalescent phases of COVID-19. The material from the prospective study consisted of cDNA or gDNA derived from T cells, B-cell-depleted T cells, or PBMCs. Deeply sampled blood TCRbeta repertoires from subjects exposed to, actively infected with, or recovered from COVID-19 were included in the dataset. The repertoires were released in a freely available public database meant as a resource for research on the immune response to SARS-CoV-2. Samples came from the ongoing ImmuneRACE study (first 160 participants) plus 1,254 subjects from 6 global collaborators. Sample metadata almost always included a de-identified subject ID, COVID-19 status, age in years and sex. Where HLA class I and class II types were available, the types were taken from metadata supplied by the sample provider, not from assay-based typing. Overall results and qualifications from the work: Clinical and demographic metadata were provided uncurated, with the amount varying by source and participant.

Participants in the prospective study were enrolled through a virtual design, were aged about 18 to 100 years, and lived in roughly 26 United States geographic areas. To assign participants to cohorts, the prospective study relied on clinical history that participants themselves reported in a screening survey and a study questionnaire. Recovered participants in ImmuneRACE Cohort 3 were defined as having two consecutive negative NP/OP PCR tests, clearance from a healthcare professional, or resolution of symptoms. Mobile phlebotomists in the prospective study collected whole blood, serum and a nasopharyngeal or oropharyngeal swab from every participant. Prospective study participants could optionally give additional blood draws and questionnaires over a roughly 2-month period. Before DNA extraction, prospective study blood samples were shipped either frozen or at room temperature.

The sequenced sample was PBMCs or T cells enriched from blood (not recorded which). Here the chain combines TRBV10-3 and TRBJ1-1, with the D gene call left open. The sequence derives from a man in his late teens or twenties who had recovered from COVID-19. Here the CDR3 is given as CAISEARDTEAFF. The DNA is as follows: TGTGCCATCAGTGAGGCGAGGGACACTGAAGCTTTCTTT.